A single sample gave rise to the 26 T cell receptor beta chains below, sequenced in a study of blood T cell repertoires in COVID-19. The protocol was immunoSEQ multiplex PCR, while the TCRdb copy is restricted to in-frame clones and leaves out a portion. Among 160,000 or so clones listed, about four fifths were seen once. Sequencing was performed on peripheral blood. The receptors stem from a man between 65 and 85 years old with active or convalescent COVID-19.

The V and J genes are TRBV5-1 and TRBJ2-3; 13 bases match TRBD2. Germline V gene sequence: CDR1 SGHRS, CDR2 YFSETQ. The ends lost 4 bases at V and 5 bases at J; junction bases unmatched: 1. This CDR3 region has 14 residues. The DNA for the CDR3 is TGCGCCAGCAGCGGACTAGCGGGGGAAGATACGCAGTATTTT. It specifies CASSGLAGEDTQYF.

The V gene is TRBV10-1, the J gene TRBJ1-4; perhaps TRBD1 as D (5 bases). V was cut by 7 bases and J by 3 bases, with 18 bases left in between. The CDR3 sequence is 16 residues long. CDR1 and CDR2 from the germline V gene are WNHNN and SYGVQD (reference sequence). CDR3 protein: CASTTGEGPSNEKLFF. CDR3 in DNA: TGCGCCAGCACAACTGGGGAGGGACCCTCTAATGAAAAACTGTTTTTT.

The chain has TRBV28 and TRBJ1-2; 12 nucleotides align to TRBD1. There are 15 residues in the CDR3. Germline assignment: CDR1 MDHEN and CDR2 SYDVKM. With 1 base clipped from V and 7 bases from J, the junction kept 4 bases outside the gene matches. The chain's CDR3 is CASSLLLGQGAGYTF. The CDR3 nucleotides read TGTGCCAGCAGTTTATTGCTGGGACAGGGGGCTGGCTACACCTTC.

This clone was counted a few times. This chain joins TRBV15 and TRBJ2-3; no clear D gene. The CDR3 is 14 residues long. V was pared by 0 bases and J by 6 bases, with 10 bases between. Germline assignment: CDR1 LNHNV and CDR2 YYDKDF (reference sequence). CDR3 loop: CATSREGVGDTQYF. CDR3 in DNA: TGTGCCACCAGCAGAGAGGGTGTGGGCGATACGCAGTATTTT.

A few counts support this clone. The rearrangement joins TRBV27 to TRBJ2-1; TRBD1 matches at 7 bases. Germline loops: CDR1 MNHEY, CDR2 SMNVEV (reference sequence). The length of the CDR3 is 13 residues. The junction had 5 bases not matched to a gene; V was cut back by 6 bases and J by 6 bases. The CDR3 DNA follows: TGTGCCAGCAGCAGGGGACAGTTCAATGAGCAGTTCTTC. Its protein is CASSRGQFNEQFF.

This clone was seen a few times. The chain employs TRBV7-8 and TRBJ1-3, with unresolved D. V was trimmed by 4 bases and J by 2 bases, leaving 9 bases between them. The CDR3 totals 14 residues. Looked up from germline, CDR1 is SGHVS and CDR2 is FQNEAQ. CDR3 sequence (DNA): TGTGCCAGCAGCTCTCGCGGAACTGGAAACACCATATATTTT. Amino acids: CASSSRGTGNTIYF.

The rearrangement uses TRBV10-1 and TRBJ2-5, with 7 bases lining up with TRBD2. Germline V gene lookup returns CDR1 WNHNN and CDR2 SYGVQD (reference sequence). This CDR3 is built from 13 residues. V shed 4 bases, J shed 5 bases, and the junction held 4 bases outside the gene matches. The CDR3 reads CASSVGTTETQYF. The CDR3 DNA sequence: TGCGCCAGCAGTGTGGGGACTACGGAGACCCAGTACTTC.

This chain joins TRBV19 and TRBJ1-1, with TRBD1 identical over 7 bases. V shed 5 bases and J 0 bases; nucleotides not matched to a gene: 0. CDR1 LNHDA and CDR2 SQIVND come from the germline V gene (reference sequence). CDR3 size: 13 residues. Here the CDR3 DNA reads TGTGCCAGTAGTCAGGGGGTGAACACTGAAGCTTTCTTT. Its translation is CASSQGVNTEAFF.

The V gene is TRBV27, the J gene TRBJ2-2, with 7 bases fitting TRBD1. Germline trimming cut 3 bases from V and 4 bases from J; bases unmatched to any gene: 8. This CDR3 is built from 16 residues. Germline CDR1 reads MNHEY; CDR2 reads SMNVEV (reference sequence). The CDR3 region has the DNA TGTGCCAGCAGTTTTGGGAGTACAGGGGTCACCGGGGAGCTGTTTTTT. Protein: CASSFGSTGVTGELFF.

The chain couples TRBV5-1 to TRBJ2-1; 9 bases match TRBD2. This CDR3 region has 14 residues. Trimming took 5 bases from V and 8 from J; bases not matched to a gene: 8. Germline V gene lookup returns CDR1 SGHRS and CDR2 YFSETQ. CDR3 residues: CASRRGLAVYEQFF. CDR3 nucleotides: TGCGCCAGCAGGAGGGGACTAGCAGTATATGAGCAGTTCTTC.

The chain combines TRBV5-4 with TRBJ2-2; 11 nucleotides match TRBD2. Germline loops: CDR1 SGHNT, CDR2 YYREEE (reference sequence). The CDR3 contains 14 residues. V was pared by 6 bases and J by 6 bases, with 4 bases of the junction left unmatched. This chain's CDR3 is CASNSGRAPGELFF. DNA of the CDR3: TGTGCCAGCAATAGCGGGAGGGCCCCCGGGGAGCTGTTTTTT.

This clone is a singleton in its sample. The chain has TRBV11-2 and TRBJ2-3; 10 bases match TRBD2. The trim removed 3 bases at V and 5 bases at J, leaving 8 bases unmatched. Germline assignment: CDR1 SGHAT and CDR2 FQNNGV. This CDR3 spans 16 amino acids. CDR3 in amino acids: CASSLSSGSFRDTQYF. The DNA for the CDR3 is TGTGCCAGCAGCTTGTCTAGCGGGAGCTTCAGAGATACGCAGTATTTT.

The V and J genes are TRBV6-2 or TRBV6-3 and TRBJ1-5; the D gene is possibly TRBD1 (6 bases). Per the germline V gene, CDR1 is MNHEY and CDR2 is SVGEGT. The CDR3 is made up of 14 amino acids. The V gene lost 6 bases and the J gene lost 4 bases, with 13 bases spanning the gap. CDR3 sequence (DNA): TGTGCCAGCAGCAAAGACAGGCCTAATCAGCCCCAGCATTTT. It codes for CASSKDRPNQPQHF.

The chain is built from TRBV30 and TRBJ1-6; TRBD1 matches 9 bases. Germline loops: CDR1 GTSNPN, CDR2 SVGIG (reference sequence). The CDR3 has 15 residues. J lost 7 bases, V lost 3 bases, and 7 bases had no gene match. As DNA, the CDR3 is TGTGCCTGGAGCGCCAGCGACAGGGGGAATTCACCCCTCCACTTT. Translating gives CAWSASDRGNSPLHF.

V is TRBV7-9 and J is TRBJ1-5; D gene uncertain. The CDR3 has 13 amino acids. V gave up 6 bases and J gave up 1 base, with 7 bases separating them. Germline V gene lookup returns CDR1 SEHNR and CDR2 FQNEAQ (reference sequence). The CDR3 sequence is CASSPMSNQPQHF. CDR3 bases: TGTGCCAGCAGTCCCATGAGCAATCAGCCCCAGCATTTT.

This chain joins TRBV5-1 and TRBJ2-1, with 8 bases lining up with TRBD2. V dropped 4 bases and J dropped 5; count of bases not matched to a gene: 5. Germline lookup yields CDR1 SGHRS and CDR2 YFSETQ. This CDR3 spans 14 amino acids. CDR3 nucleotide sequence: TGCGCCAGCAGCCCGTTTAGCGGGGACAATGAGCAGTTCTTC. It translates to CASSPFSGDNEQFF.

The genes are TRBV5-8 and TRBJ2-3, with 11 bases aligning to TRBD1. Germline V gene data show CDR1 as SGHTS and CDR2 as YDEGEE. Trimming at V came to 2 bases and at J to 0 bases, leaving 5 bases not matched to a gene. The CDR3 covers 17 residues. The CDR3 here is CASSFGTGGTSTDTQYF. In DNA form, the CDR3 reads TGTGCCAGCAGCTTTGGGACAGGGGGTACTAGCACAGATACGCAGTATTTT.

The rearrangement uses TRBV11-2 and TRBJ1-4; 9 nucleotides align to TRBD1. This CDR3 comprises 16 residues. The ends lost 0 bases at V and 8 bases at J; junction bases unmatched: 7. Germline V gene data show CDR1 as SGHAT and CDR2 as FQNNGV. CDR3 bases: TGTGCCAGCAGCTTAGATCGCCGACAGGGGGGAGAAAAACTGTTTTTT. Translated, it gives CASSLDRRQGGEKLFF. Drawing the rest from reference TRBV11-2 and TRBJ1-4, the complete variable domain is EAGVAQSPRYKIIEKRQSVAFWCNPISGHATLYWYQQILGQGPKLLIQFQNNGVVDDSQLPKDRFSAERLKGVDSTLKIQPAKLEDSAVYLCASSLDRRQGGEKLFFGSGTQLSVL.

The CDR3 reads CASSERATGELFF. CDR3 DNA sequence: TGTGCCAGCAGTGAGAGGGCCACCGGGGAGCTGTTTTTT. This chain joins TRBV25-1 and TRBJ2-2; weak D call: TRBD2 (5 bases). Germline CDR1 reads MGHDK; CDR2 reads SYGVNS. This CDR3 is 13 amino acids long. Trimming left V 3 bases short and J 4 bases short, with 6 bases between.

About this clone itself: The same CDR3 also results from other DNA sequences found in this sample. The chain uses TRBV6-5 and TRBJ1-2; D gene uncertain. From germline, CDR1 is MNHEY and CDR2 SVGAGI. Trimming removed 6 bases from V and 4 bases from J, with 9 bases in between. The CDR3 loop spans 12 amino acids. In nucleotides, the CDR3 is TGTGCCAGCAGCCCCTTTCCCTATGGCTACACCTTC. It is translated as CASSPFPYGYTF.

This chain uses TRBV2 with TRBJ2-3; 15 bases align to TRBD2. CDR3 size: 16 residues. Germline V gene data show CDR1 as SNHLY and CDR2 as FYNNEI. Trimming at V came to 7 bases and at J to 6 bases, leaving 8 bases not matched to a gene. CDR3 region: CASTPGTSGRRDTQYF. DNA of the CDR3: TGTGCCAGCACGCCAGGGACTAGCGGGAGGAGGGATACGCAGTATTTT.

The rearrangement joins TRBV4-1 to TRBJ2-7; D perhaps matches TRBD1 (5 bases). Germline V gene data show CDR1 as MGHRA and CDR2 as YSYEKL. Between the trimmed V and J ends, which lost 0 bases and 5 bases, there was a span of 14 bases. CDR3 length: 15 residues. The CDR3 loop is CASSQDLPRADEQYF. In nucleotides, the CDR3 is TGCGCCAGCAGCCAAGATCTGCCCAGGGCAGACGAGCAGTACTTC.

J is TRBJ2-7 and V is TRBV9; 7 bases are a match to TRBD2. V lost 0 bases to trimming and J lost 2 bases; unmatched junction nucleotides: 5. Per the germline V gene, CDR1 is SGDLS and CDR2 is YYNGEE. There are 15 residues in the CDR3. CDR3 sequence: CASSVGGGRAYEQYF. The CDR3 nucleotides are TGTGCCAGCAGCGTAGGGGGCGGGAGAGCCTACGAGCAGTACTTC.

This rearrangement joins TRBV13 to TRBJ2-1; 13 bases align to TRBD2. CDR3 length: 15 residues. Germline CDR1 and CDR2: PRHDT and FYEKMQ (reference sequence). With 6 bases clipped from V and 10 bases from J, the junction kept 9 bases outside the gene matches. For the CDR3, the DNA is TGTGCCAGCAGTCGAGGACTAGCGGGAGTGGAAGAGCAGTTCTTC. Its translation: CASSRGLAGVEEQFF.

The J gene is TRBJ2-7, the V gene TRBV27; 8 nucleotides line up with TRBD1. This CDR3 contains 15 residues. V shed 5 bases and J 3 bases; nucleotides not matched to a gene: 9. Germline values: CDR1 MNHEY, CDR2 SMNVEV (reference sequence). CDR3 nucleotide sequence: TGTGCCAGCAGTCCCCAGGGGGCGTTGGTCTACGAGCAGTACTTC. As protein: CASSPQGALVYEQYF.

To note about this clone: Different DNA sequences within this sample yield the same CDR3. The chain joins TRBV27 to TRBJ2-1, with 13 bases lining up with TRBD2. The CDR3 has 15 residues. V shed 4 bases and J 7 bases; nucleotides not matched to a gene: 4. Germline V gives CDR1 MNHEY, CDR2 SMNVEV (reference sequence). The CDR3 protein is CASSSGTSGKNEQFF. The CDR3 DNA follows: TGTGCCAGCAGTTCCGGGACTAGCGGGAAGAATGAGCAGTTCTTC.